This T cell receptor beta chain was identified in a study of vaccination effects on CD4 cells after COVID-19. Findings and limits, study-wide: Clones that were induced by infection or by vaccine showed marked contraction late after vaccination.

The data were produced by immunoSEQ multiplex PCR, yet TCRdb's version contains in-frame clones alone and is incomplete. Here the sample spans under 80,000 clones, about three quarters being singletons. The CDR3 spans 15 residues. The germline V gene encodes CDR1 LNHDA and CDR2 SQIVND (reference sequence). Trimming cost V 5 bases and J 1 base, with 14 bases left between them. Expansion of antigen-specific CD4+ T cells with viral peptide pools was carried out by the ViraFEST assay before sequencing. With approximately 10 days of culture completed, CD4+ T cells were isolated. Participants completed two doses of the BNT162b2 or mRNA-1273 vaccine. Nucleocapsid antibodies stayed negative before and after vaccination, showing no earlier SARS-CoV-2 infection. Wells containing approximately 2 million PBMC each were cultured with roughly 10 IU/ml IL-2 and about 9.7 ug/ml peptides. Days 3 and 7 were when half the medium was replaced with IL-2 medium.

As concerns this clone: Its antigen is currently unknown.

The chain has TRBV19 and TRBJ1-1; D ambiguous. This clonotype was sampled from a human donor who received a COVID-19 vaccine. Sequences were derived from CD4+ T cells from PBMCs cultured with HCoV-229E spike peptides, sampled after COVID-19 vaccination. The CDR3 region is CASSPPLLRNTEAFF. The CDR3 coding sequence is TGTGCCAGTAGTCCCCCTCTACTTAGGAACACTGAAGCTTTCTTT.